The rows below give T cell receptor beta chains drawn from one sample of a study of blood T cell repertoires in COVID-19. Method: immunoSEQ multiplex PCR; TCRdb's copy keeps in-frame clones and lacks some. The data contain about 180,000 clones, more than 85% of them singletons. The sequenced sample consisted of peripheral blood. All receptors derive from a woman aged 25-40 years with active or convalescent COVID-19. CDR3s include the opening cysteine and the closing phenylalanine or tryptophan. D genes are given only for firm matches. The size field is filled for only some rows; it gives once, few, many or a size class.

J gene: TRBJ2-1; clone size: .; D gene: TRBD2; V gene: TRBV19; CDR3 DNA: TGTGCCAGTAGTAAAACCGGACTAGCGGAGTACAATGAGCAGTTCTTC; CDR3 protein: CASSKTGLAEYNEQFF
J gene: TRBJ1-2; clone size: once; D gene: .; V gene: TRBV28; CDR3 DNA: TGTGCCAGCAGTTTAATCGGGGGAGGGTATGGCTACACCTTC; CDR3 protein: CASSLIGGGYGYTF
J gene: TRBJ2-3; clone size: .; D gene: TRBD2; V gene: TRBV24-1; CDR3 DNA: TGTGCCACCAGTGGAATAGCGGGAGGGGGAGATACGCAGTATTTT; CDR3 protein: CATSGIAGGGDTQYF
J gene: TRBJ2-2; clone size: .; D gene: TRBD1; V gene: TRBV19; CDR3 DNA: TGTGCCAGTAGTTCCCCCGGGACAGCGAACACCGGGGAGCTGTTTTTT; CDR3 protein: CASSSPGTANTGELFF
J gene: TRBJ1-2; clone size: .; D gene: TRBD1; V gene: TRBV14; CDR3 DNA: TGTGCCAGCAGTACCGGGACAGGGGGCTATGGCTACACCTTC; CDR3 protein: CASSTGTGGYGYTF
J gene: TRBJ2-1; clone size: once; D gene: .; V gene: TRBV11-2; CDR3 DNA: TGTGCCAGCAGCTTCATTAGCACGGGAAATGAGCAGTTCTTC; CDR3 protein: CASSFISTGNEQFF
J gene: TRBJ2-7; clone size: few; D gene: .; V gene: TRBV24-1; CDR3 DNA: TGTGCCACCAGTGATTCAGGGAAGAGCTACGAGCAGTACTTC; CDR3 protein: CATSDSGKSYEQYF
J gene: TRBJ2-5; clone size: .; D gene: .; V gene: TRBV6-4; CDR3 DNA: TGTGCCAGCAGTGACACGGAGGGCGAGACCCAGTACTTC; CDR3 protein: CASSDTEGETQYF
J gene: TRBJ1-6; clone size: .; D gene: .; V gene: TRBV7-6; CDR3 DNA: TGTGCCAGCAGCTCAACGGCGGGCCCGAATAATTCACCCCTCCACTTT; CDR3 protein: CASSSTAGPNNSPLHF
J gene: TRBJ1-2; clone size: .; D gene: TRBD1; V gene: TRBV7-9; CDR3 DNA: TGTGCCAGCAGCCCCTTTAGGGACAGGGGAAATGGCTACACCTTC; CDR3 protein: CASSPFRDRGNGYTF
J gene: TRBJ1-4; clone size: .; D gene: .; V gene: TRBV29-1; CDR3 DNA: TGCAGCACGAAAGGCGTCAGTGGAGAAGAAAAACTGTTTTTT; CDR3 protein: CSTKGVSGEEKLFF
J gene: TRBJ1-2; clone size: once; D gene: .; V gene: TRBV5-6; CDR3 DNA: TGTGCCAGCAGCTTGATCCGGGGTGAGTCTAACTATGGCTACACCTTC; CDR3 protein: CASSLIRGESNYGYTF
J gene: TRBJ1-5; clone size: .; D gene: TRBD1; V gene: TRBV28; CDR3 DNA: TGTGCCAGCAGCCCGGGACAGGGTGGTAATCAGCCCCAGCATTTT; CDR3 protein: CASSPGQGGNQPQHF
J gene: TRBJ1-1; clone size: .; D gene: .; V gene: TRBV30; CDR3 DNA: TGTGCCTTGATAGATAACACTGAAGCTTTCTTT; CDR3 protein: CALIDNTEAFF
J gene: TRBJ2-7; clone size: .; D gene: TRBD1; V gene: TRBV19; CDR3 DNA: TGTGCCAGTAGTGTAGGGGACAGTTACTCCTACGAGCAGTACTTC; CDR3 protein: CASSVGDSYSYEQYF
J gene: TRBJ2-3; clone size: .; D gene: TRBD2; V gene: TRBV11-2; CDR3 DNA: TGTGCCAGCAGCCTTCGACTAGCCCTTCACACAGATACGCAGTATTTT; CDR3 protein: CASSLRLALHTDTQYF
J gene: TRBJ1-1; clone size: few; D gene: .; V gene: TRBV15; CDR3 DNA: TGTGCCACCAGCAGAGACAGGTTAGGAACTGAAGCTTTCTTT; CDR3 protein: CATSRDRLGTEAFF
J gene: TRBJ1-2; clone size: .; D gene: TRBD1; V gene: TRBV7-8; CDR3 DNA: TGTGCCAGCAGCTTAGGGGACAGGATCGGGGGCTACACCTTC; CDR3 protein: CASSLGDRIGGYTF
J gene: TRBJ1-3; clone size: .; D gene: .; V gene: TRBV20-1; CDR3 DNA: TGCAGTGCTAGTGCTCTGGCGGGGGTCGCCACTGGAAACACCATATATTTT; CDR3 protein: CSASALAGVATGNTIYF
J gene: TRBJ2-1; clone size: once; D gene: .; V gene: TRBV21-1; CDR3 DNA: TGTGCCAGCAGCAGACTTTCGAGGCGGGGGGCTTCAAATGAGCAGTTCTTC; CDR3 protein: CASSRLSRRGASNEQFF
J gene: TRBJ2-1; clone size: .; D gene: TRBD1; V gene: TRBV27; CDR3 DNA: TGTGCCAGCGCGAACCCGGGACAGTACAATGAGCAGTTCTTC; CDR3 protein: CASANPGQYNEQFF
J gene: TRBJ1-1; clone size: .; D gene: .; V gene: TRBV18; CDR3 DNA: TGTGCCAGCTCACCGACAGAGAACACTGAAGCTTTCTTT; CDR3 protein: CASSPTENTEAFF
J gene: TRBJ2-6; clone size: .; D gene: .; V gene: TRBV11-2; CDR3 DNA: TGTGCCACGAGGGGAGGTTTCCGCCCTGGGGCCAACGTCCTGACTTTC; CDR3 protein: CATRGGFRPGANVLTF
J gene: TRBJ2-5; clone size: .; D gene: TRBD2; V gene: TRBV19; CDR3 DNA: TGTGCCAGTAGTATTAGCGGGGGGGCCCAAGAGACCCAGTACTTC; CDR3 protein: CASSISGGAQETQYF
J gene: TRBJ2-1; clone size: .; D gene: .; V gene: TRBV5-6; CDR3 DNA: TGTGCCAGCAGCGGGGGGACCCACTACAATGAGCAGTTCTTC; CDR3 protein: CASSGGTHYNEQFF
J gene: TRBJ1-2; clone size: .; D gene: .; V gene: TRBV14; CDR3 DNA: TGTGCCAGCAGCCAACAACCCCGAGGGGGTGGCTACACCTTC; CDR3 protein: CASSQQPRGGGYTF
J gene: TRBJ2-1; clone size: .; D gene: TRBD2; V gene: TRBV6-4; CDR3 DNA: TGTGCCAGCGCCCCCCTTGCCGGGGGGGCCTACAATGAGCAGTTCTTC; CDR3 protein: CASAPLAGGAYNEQFF
J gene: TRBJ1-2; clone size: .; D gene: TRBD1; V gene: TRBV10-3; CDR3 DNA: TGTGCCATCAGCCCAGGGGGAGTCTATGGCTACACCTTC; CDR3 protein: CAISPGGVYGYTF
J gene: TRBJ2-7; clone size: few; D gene: .; V gene: TRBV10-3; CDR3 DNA: TGTGCCATCAGTGAGTCGGACACCCCCTACGAGCAGTACTTC; CDR3 protein: CAISESDTPYEQYF
J gene: TRBJ1-1; clone size: .; D gene: .; V gene: TRBV18; CDR3 DNA: TGTGCCAGCTCACCAGCACAGGGACGCACTGAAGCTTTCTTT; CDR3 protein: CASSPAQGRTEAFF
J gene: TRBJ2-7; clone size: .; D gene: TRBD1; V gene: TRBV29-1; CDR3 DNA: TGCAGCGTTGGGGACAGTTACGAGCAGTACTTC; CDR3 protein: CSVGDSYEQYF
J gene: TRBJ2-1; clone size: .; D gene: .; V gene: TRBV14; CDR3 DNA: TGTGCCAGCAGCCAAGCAGGGGGGAGACAGTACCACAATGAGCAGTTCTTC; CDR3 protein: CASSQAGGRQYHNEQFF
J gene: TRBJ2-1; clone size: .; D gene: .; V gene: TRBV9; CDR3 DNA: TGTGCCAGCAGCGTAGCGGGGGTTAGCTCCTACAATGAGCAGTTCTTC; CDR3 protein: CASSVAGVSSYNEQFF
J gene: TRBJ2-5; clone size: once; D gene: .; V gene: TRBV18; CDR3 DNA: TGTGCCAGCTCACGATTTAGCATTGAAAAAGAGACCCAGTACTTC; CDR3 protein: CASSRFSIEKETQYF
J gene: TRBJ2-2; clone size: .; D gene: TRBD2; V gene: TRBV4-1; CDR3 DNA: TGCGCCAGCAGCCAATCGACTAGCGGGAGGAGATTGCAACCCGGGGAGCTGTTTTTT; CDR3 protein: CASSQSTSGRRLQPGELFF
J gene: TRBJ1-6; clone size: .; D gene: .; V gene: TRBV2; CDR3 DNA: TGTGCCAGCACCACGGAGTCACCCCTCCACTTT; CDR3 protein: CASTTESPLHF